This TCR beta chain was identified in a study of cytomegalovirus exposure and HLA in healthy donors. Study results and limitations: TCR beta V- and J-gene trimming was later associated with a missense DCLRE1C variant. According to the study, around 150 TCR beta chains were cytomegalovirus-associated. It was reported in a later analysis that an Asian-associated ancestry cluster showed fewer N-insertions than the roughly 670-donor mean. A prior analysis recorded that most TCR beta V segments were productive about 87% or about 30% of the time.

PCR involved 60 Vbeta and 13 Jbeta primers. Clones were read by immunoSEQ multiplex PCR, and TCRdb kept only the in-frame ones, dropping some. Of over 150,000 clones listed, approximately 80% were seen once; the top ten hold about 13%. This clone was recorded a few times. Its target is unknown. Sequences were obtained from PBMCs. The clonotype originates from a man aged 25-40 years in good health and CMV-seropositive.

CDR3 sequence: CAITPGQTYEQYF. The CDR3 nucleotides are TGTGCCATCACCCCGGGACAGACCTACGAGCAGTACTTC. The chain uses TRBV10-3 and TRBJ2-7; TRBD1 agrees at 7 bases. V lost 7 bases, J lost 2 bases, and 5 bases stayed unmatched. CDR3 length: 13 residues. Germline lookup yields CDR1 ENHRY and CDR2 SYGVKD.